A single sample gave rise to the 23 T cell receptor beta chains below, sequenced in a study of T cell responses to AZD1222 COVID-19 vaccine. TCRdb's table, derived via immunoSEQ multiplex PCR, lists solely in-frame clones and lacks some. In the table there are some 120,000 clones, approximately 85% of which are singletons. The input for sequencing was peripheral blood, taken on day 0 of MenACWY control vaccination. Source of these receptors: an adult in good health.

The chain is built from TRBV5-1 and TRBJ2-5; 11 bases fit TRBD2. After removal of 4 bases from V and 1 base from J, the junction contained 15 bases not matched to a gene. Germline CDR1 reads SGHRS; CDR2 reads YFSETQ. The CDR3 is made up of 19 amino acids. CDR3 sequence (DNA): TGCGCCAGCAGCCCAGCTAGCGGGGGGCCCTTGCCCTCCCAAGAGACCCAGTACTTC. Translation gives CASSPASGGPLPSQETQYF.

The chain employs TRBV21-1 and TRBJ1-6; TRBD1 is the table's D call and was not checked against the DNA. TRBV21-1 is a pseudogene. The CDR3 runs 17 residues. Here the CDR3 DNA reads TGTGCCAGCCCCGGGACAGGGTTGTTCCGTCGGAATTCACCCCTCCACTTT. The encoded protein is CASPGTGLFRRNSPLHF.

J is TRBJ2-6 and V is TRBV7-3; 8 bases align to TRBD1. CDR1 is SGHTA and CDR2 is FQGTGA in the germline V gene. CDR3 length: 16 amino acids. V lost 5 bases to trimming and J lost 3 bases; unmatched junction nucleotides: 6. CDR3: CASSTLQGVGANVLTF. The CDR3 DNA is TGTGCCAGCAGCACCTTACAGGGGGTTGGGGCCAACGTCCTGACTTTC.

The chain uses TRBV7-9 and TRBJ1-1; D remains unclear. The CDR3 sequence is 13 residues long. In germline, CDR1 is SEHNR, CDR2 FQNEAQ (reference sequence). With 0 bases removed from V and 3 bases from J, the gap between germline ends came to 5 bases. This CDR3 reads CASSLAEYTEAFF. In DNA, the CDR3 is TGTGCCAGCAGCTTAGCGGAGTACACTGAAGCTTTCTTT.

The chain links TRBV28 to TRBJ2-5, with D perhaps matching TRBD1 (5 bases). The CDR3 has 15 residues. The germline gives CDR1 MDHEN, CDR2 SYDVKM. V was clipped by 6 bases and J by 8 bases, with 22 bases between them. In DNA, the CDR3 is TGTGCCAGCAGGACAGCCCAACCCGGTGTCACCACCCAGTACTTC. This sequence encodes CASRTAQPGVTTQYF.

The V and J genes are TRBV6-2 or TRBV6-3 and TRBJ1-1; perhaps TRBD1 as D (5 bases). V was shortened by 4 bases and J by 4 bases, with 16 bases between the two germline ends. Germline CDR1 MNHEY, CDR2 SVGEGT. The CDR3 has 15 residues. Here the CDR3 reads CASSWDQKGSTEAFF. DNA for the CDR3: TGTGCCAGCAGTTGGGACCAGAAAGGTAGCACTGAAGCTTTCTTT.

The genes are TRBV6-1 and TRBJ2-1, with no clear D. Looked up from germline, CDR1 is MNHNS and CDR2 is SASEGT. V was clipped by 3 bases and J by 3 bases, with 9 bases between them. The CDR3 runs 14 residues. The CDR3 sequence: CASSDYGSYNEQFF. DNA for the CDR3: TGTGCCAGCAGTGATTATGGAAGCTACAATGAGCAGTTCTTC.

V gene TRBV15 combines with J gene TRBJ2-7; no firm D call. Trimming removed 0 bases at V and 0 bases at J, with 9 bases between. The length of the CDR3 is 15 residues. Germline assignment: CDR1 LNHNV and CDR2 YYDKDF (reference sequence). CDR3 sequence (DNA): TGTGCCACCAGCAGAGATCTGACCAGCTCCTACGAGCAGTACTTC. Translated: CATSRDLTSSYEQYF.

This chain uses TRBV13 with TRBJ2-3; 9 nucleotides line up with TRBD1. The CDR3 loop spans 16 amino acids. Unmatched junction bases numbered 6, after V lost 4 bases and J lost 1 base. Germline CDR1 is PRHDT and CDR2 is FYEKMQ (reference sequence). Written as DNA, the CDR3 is TGTGCCAGCAGCTCCGAACAGGGGGCACGCACAGATACGCAGTATTTT. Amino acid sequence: CASSSEQGARTDTQYF.

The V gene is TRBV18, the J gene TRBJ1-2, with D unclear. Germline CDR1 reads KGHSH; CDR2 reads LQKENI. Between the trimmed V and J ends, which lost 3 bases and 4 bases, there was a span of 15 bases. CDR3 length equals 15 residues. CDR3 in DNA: TGTGCCAGCTCACCCCCCCCCTCGTTCATCTATGGCTACACCTTC. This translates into CASSPPPSFIYGYTF.

The chain's CDR3 is CASSQELANEQFF. CDR3 nucleotide sequence: TGTGCCAGCAGCCAAGAATTAGCAAATGAGCAGTTCTTC. The chain carries TRBV3-1 (or the pseudogene TRBV3-2) and TRBJ2-1; D not certain. Germline V gene data show CDR1 as LGHDT and CDR2 as YNNKEL (reference sequence). V was shortened by 0 bases and J by 7 bases, with 7 bases between the two germline ends. This CDR3 contains 13 residues.

The CDR3 here is CASSALGGSDGYTF. Written as DNA, the CDR3 is TGTGCCAGCAGCGCCCTGGGGGGGAGCGATGGCTACACCTTC. The V gene is TRBV9, the J gene TRBJ1-2; TRBD1 might be the D (5 bases). CDR1 SGDLS and CDR2 YYNGEE come from the germline V gene. The CDR3 extends over 14 amino acids. Trimming stripped 3 bases from V and 6 bases from J, with 15 bases between.

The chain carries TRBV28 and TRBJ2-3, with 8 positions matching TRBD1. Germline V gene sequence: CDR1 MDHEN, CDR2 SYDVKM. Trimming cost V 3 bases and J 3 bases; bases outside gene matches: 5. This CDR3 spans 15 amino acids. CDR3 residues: CASSLRQGATDTQYF. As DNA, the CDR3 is TGTGCCAGCAGTTTGAGGCAGGGGGCAACAGATACGCAGTATTTT. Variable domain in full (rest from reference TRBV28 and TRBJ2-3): DVKVTQSSRYLVKRTGEKVFLECVQDMDHENMFWYRQDPGLGLRLIYFSYDVKMKEKGDIPEGYSVSREKKERFSLILESASTNQTSMYLCASSLRQGATDTQYFGPGTRLTVL.

The CDR3, as DNA: TGTGCCAGCAGTCTCCGGACAGGGGGGAGCGAGCAGTACTTC. It yields the protein CASSLRTGGSEQYF. The chain couples TRBV27 to TRBJ2-7; 10 nucleotides line up with TRBD1. V gave up 5 bases and J gave up 6 bases; unmatched junction bases: 7. The CDR3 loop spans 14 amino acids. Germline CDR1 MNHEY, CDR2 SMNVEV (reference sequence).

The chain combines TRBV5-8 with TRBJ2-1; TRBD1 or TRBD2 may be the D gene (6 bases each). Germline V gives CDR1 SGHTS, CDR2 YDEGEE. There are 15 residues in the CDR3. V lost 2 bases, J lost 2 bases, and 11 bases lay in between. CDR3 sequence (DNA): TGTGCCAGCAGCTTCGGGGGCGGGCCCTACAATGAGCAGTTCTTC. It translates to CASSFGGGPYNEQFF.

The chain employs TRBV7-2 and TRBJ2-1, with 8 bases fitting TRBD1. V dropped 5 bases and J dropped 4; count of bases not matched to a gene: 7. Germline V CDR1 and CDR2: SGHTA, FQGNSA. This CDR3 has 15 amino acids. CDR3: CASSPDRGGYNEQFF. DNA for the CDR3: TGTGCCAGCAGCCCAGACAGGGGTGGATACAATGAGCAGTTCTTC.

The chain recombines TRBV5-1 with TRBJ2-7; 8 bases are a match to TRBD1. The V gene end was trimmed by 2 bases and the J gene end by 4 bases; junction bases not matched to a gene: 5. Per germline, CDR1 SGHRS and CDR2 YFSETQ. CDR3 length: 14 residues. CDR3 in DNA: TGCGCCAGCAGCTTAACGGGACAGGAATACGAGCAGTACTTC. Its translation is CASSLTGQEYEQYF. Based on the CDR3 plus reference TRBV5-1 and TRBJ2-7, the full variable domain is KAGVTQTPRYLIKTRGQQVTLSCSPISGHRSVSWYQQTPGQGLQFLFEYFSETQRNKGNFPGRFSGRQFSNSRSEMNVSTLELGDSALYLCASSLTGQEYEQYFGPGTRLTVT.

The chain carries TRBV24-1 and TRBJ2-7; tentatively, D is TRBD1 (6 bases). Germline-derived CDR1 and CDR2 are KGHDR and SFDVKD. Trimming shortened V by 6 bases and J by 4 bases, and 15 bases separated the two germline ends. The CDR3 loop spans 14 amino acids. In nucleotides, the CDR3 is TGTGCCACCAGTTCAGAGACAGGTCCGTACGAGCAGTACTTC. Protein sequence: CATSSETGPYEQYF.

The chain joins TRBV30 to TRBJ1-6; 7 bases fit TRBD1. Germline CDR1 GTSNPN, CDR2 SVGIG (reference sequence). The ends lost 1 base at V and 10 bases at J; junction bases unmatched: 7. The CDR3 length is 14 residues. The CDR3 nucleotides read TGTGCCTGGAGTGCGGGACAGAACGGGTCACCCCTCCACTTT. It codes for CAWSAGQNGSPLHF.

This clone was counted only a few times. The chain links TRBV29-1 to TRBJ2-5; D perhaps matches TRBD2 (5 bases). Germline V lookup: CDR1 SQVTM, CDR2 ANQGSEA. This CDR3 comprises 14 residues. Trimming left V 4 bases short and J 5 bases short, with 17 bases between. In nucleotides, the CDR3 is TGCAGCGTTGCCCAAGGAGGTGGTGGGGAGACCCAGTACTTC. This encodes CSVAQGGGGETQYF.

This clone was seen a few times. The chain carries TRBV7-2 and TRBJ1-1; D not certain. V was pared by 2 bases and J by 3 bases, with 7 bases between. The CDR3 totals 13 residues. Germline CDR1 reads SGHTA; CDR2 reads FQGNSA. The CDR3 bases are TGTGCCAGCAGCTTACAGAGGGACACTGAAGCTTTCTTT. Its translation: CASSLQRDTEAFF.

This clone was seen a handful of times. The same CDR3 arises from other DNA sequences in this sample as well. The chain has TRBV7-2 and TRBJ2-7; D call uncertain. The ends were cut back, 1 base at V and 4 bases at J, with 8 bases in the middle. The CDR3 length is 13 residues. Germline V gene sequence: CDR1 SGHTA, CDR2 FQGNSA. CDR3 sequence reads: CASSLDLFYEQYF. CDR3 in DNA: TGTGCCAGCAGCTTAGATCTGTTTTACGAGCAGTACTTC.

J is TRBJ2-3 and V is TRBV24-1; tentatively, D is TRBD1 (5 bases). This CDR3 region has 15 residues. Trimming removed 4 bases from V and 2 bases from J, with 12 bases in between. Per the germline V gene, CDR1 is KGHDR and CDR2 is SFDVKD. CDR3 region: CATSDQQEYTDTQYF. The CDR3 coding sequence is TGTGCCACCAGTGACCAACAGGAGTACACAGATACGCAGTATTTT.